In this sample, the clone carrying this T cell receptor (beta chain) turned up many times. Antigen specificity is unknown. The sample belongs to a study of identical twins. Findings and limits, study-wide: Models underpredicted monozygotic twin sharing of out-of-frame TCR alpha. A partial confounding effect on zero-insertion analyses could come from invariant MAIT and iNKT cells. Cross-sectional statistics, not tracking of the same donors, supported the conclusions.

The CDR3 is made up of 12 amino acids. Losses at the gene ends were 6 bases for V and 10 bases for J; bases not matched to a gene: 3. Each CDR3 protein is one row after TCRdb ran MiXCR on the 5' RACE reads. The table records approximately 500,000 distinct CDR3 sequences, around 15% of them present only once. The data were also submitted as part of a second study, on yellow fever vaccine responses in identical twins.

The V gene is TRBV12-3 or TRBV12-4, the J gene TRBJ1-6; 7 positions match TRBD1. Sequenced: CD4+ T cells sorted from blood. The TCR was taken from a woman between 18 and 29 years old in good health. The CDR3, as DNA: TGTGCCAGCAGGGACAGGCGATCACCCCTCCACTTT. Translation: CASRDRRSPLHF.